A selection of T cell receptor beta chains follows, all from one sample in a study of post-analysis software for immune sequencing data. MiXCR was run by TCRdb on the PCR reads, yielding one entry per CDR3 protein. Among roughly 180,000 distinct CDR3 sequences listed, approximately 30% were seen once. The sequencing sample was made of blood. These receptors originate from a girl under 18 with multiple sclerosis. Each CDR3 is given with its conserved first and last residue. Each record gives: clone size, D gene, V gene, J gene, CDR3 DNA, CDR3 protein. The D gene is left open where the match is weak. Clone size appears in some rows only: once, few, many, or a class for an expanded clone.

once	.	TRBV30	TRBJ1-6	TGTGCCTGGAGTGTAGGGGGGCCTTCACCCCTCCACTTT	CAWSVGGPSPLHF
few	TRBD2	TRBV20-1	TRBJ2-1	TGCAGTGCTAGTCGTAGCGGGTCCTACAATGAGCAGTTCTTC	CSASRSGSYNEQFF
.	TRBD2	TRBV20-1	TRBJ2-1	TGCAGTGCCGTGGGCGGGAGAGGAACCCACAATGAGCAGTTCTTC	CSAVGGRGTHNEQFF
few	.	TRBV27	TRBJ2-7	TGTGCCAGCAGTTTTCGCAGGGCCTGCGAGCAGTACTTC	CASSFRRACEQYF
many	.	TRBV6-5	TRBJ2-5	TGTGCCAGCAGGCGCACAGGGAGTCGAGAGACCCAGTACTTC	CASRRTGSRETQYF
few	.	TRBV30	TRBJ2-1	TGTGCCTGGACGACAGTTACAGGGTCCTACAATGAGCAGTTCTTC	CAWTTVTGSYNEQFF
.	.	TRBV7-3	TRBJ2-7	TGTGCCAGCAGCTTAGGGTCAGGGGCAAACTACGAGCAGTACTTC	CASSLGSGANYEQYF
.	.	TRBV6-2/TRBV6-3	TRBJ2-1	TGTGCCAGCAGTTACCAGGGACACAATGAGCAGTTCTTC	CASSYQGHNEQFF
few	TRBD1	TRBV7-8	TRBJ1-5	TGTGCCAGCAGCTCCCGGGACAGGGAATATCAGCCCCAGCATTTT	CASSSRDREYQPQHF
.	TRBD1	TRBV6-5	TRBJ1-1	TGTGCCAGCACGTCAGGGGGGCGGGTGAACACTGAAGCTTTCTTT	CASTSGGRVNTEAFF
once	.	TRBV6-9	TRBJ1-3	TGTGCCAGCAGTTATACGCTCGGATCCGACTCTGGAAACACCATATATTTT	CASSYTLGSDSGNTIYF
few	TRBD2	TRBV10-3	TRBJ2-1	TGTGCCATCAGTGAGCCGGGACTAGCGGGAGGGGCCTACAATGAGCAGTTCTTC	CAISEPGLAGGAYNEQFF
.	TRBD1	TRBV2	TRBJ1-2	TGTGCCAGCAGTGGGGACAGGGTTCATGACTACACCTTC	CASSGDRVHDYTF
.	.	TRBV24-1	TRBJ1-5	TGTGCCACCAGTGATCAGGGTTCGGGTACTCAGCCCCAGCATTTT	CATSDQGSGTQPQHF
.	.	TRBV6-4	TRBJ1-1	TGTGCCAGCAGTGTAATAGCTGGGGACACTGAAGCTTTCTTT	CASSVIAGDTEAFF
.	.	TRBV9	TRBJ2-2	TGTGCCAGCAGCGTGTACAGGGTGAGGACCGGGGAGCTGTTTTTT	CASSVYRVRTGELFF
.	.	TRBV27	TRBJ2-2	TGTGCCAGCAGTTTTGGGTCCCCCACCGGGGAGCTGTTTTTT	CASSFGSPTGELFF
.	.	TRBV18	TRBJ2-3	TGTGCCAGCTCAAAGACTGTAAGCACAGGTACGCAGTATTTT	CASSKTVSTGTQYF
.	.	TRBV12-3/TRBV12-4	TRBJ2-1	TGTGCCAGCACCGCTACCCGGGCCGCGCAGTTCTTC	CASTATRAAQFF
.	TRBD1	TRBV7-8	TRBJ2-5	TGTGCCAGCAGCTCGGGGACAGGATCGCAAGAGACCCAGTACTTC	CASSSGTGSQETQYF
once	.	TRBV20-1	TRBJ1-4	TGCAGTGCTAGGGCAGGGAGCGAAAAACTGTTTTTT	CSARAGSEKLFF
.	TRBD2	TRBV20-1	TRBJ2-1	TGCAGTGTATCCGGGGGGGTCCGTTACAATGAGCAGTTCTTC	CSVSGGVRYNEQFF
many	TRBD2	TRBV12-3/TRBV12-4	TRBJ2-1	TGTGCCAGCAGTTTATCGCCTAGCGGGAGAATCAATGAGCAGTTCTTC	CASSLSPSGRINEQFF
few	.	TRBV5-5	TRBJ2-2	TGTGCCAGCAGCGTGCAAGGGGGGGACACCGGGGAGCTGTTTTTT	CASSVQGGDTGELFF
many	.	TRBV5-6	TRBJ2-1	TGTGCCAGCAGACTGGGGACTGAGCAGTTCTTC	CASRLGTEQFF
many	.	TRBV20-1	TRBJ2-1	TGCAGTGCTAGAGATTCGAGCCCCCTGATTAATGAGCAGTTCTTC	CSARDSSPLINEQFF
.	TRBD2	TRBV20-1	TRBJ2-1	TGCAGTGCTAGAGACCTAGGGCTAGCGGGAGAGAGCTCCTACAATGAGCAGTTCTTC	CSARDLGLAGESSYNEQFF
few	.	TRBV18	TRBJ1-1	TGTGCCAGCTCACCACCTTCCACGGGACTGAACACTGAAGCTTTCTTT	CASSPPSTGLNTEAFF
many	TRBD1	TRBV20-1	TRBJ2-1	TGCAGTGCTTCCGGACAGGATGGGAATGAGCAGTTCTTC	CSASGQDGNEQFF
many	TRBD1	TRBV6-6	TRBJ1-2	TGTGCCAGCAGTGTGGGACAGGGAGTAAGCGGCTACACCTTC	CASSVGQGVSGYTF
.	TRBD2	TRBV28	TRBJ2-1	TGTGCCAGCAGTCCCTCCGGACTAGCGGAAGGGCTCTCCTACAATGAGCAGTTCTTC	CASSPSGLAEGLSYNEQFF
.	.	TRBV4-1	TRBJ2-7	TGCGCCAGCAGCCAAGTAACGCCGGGCACCGAGCAGTACTTC	CASSQVTPGTEQYF
many	.	TRBV7-9	TRBJ2-1	TGTGCCAGCAGCCTTGAGAGCCCGGGCTCCTACAATGAGCAGTTCTTC	CASSLESPGSYNEQFF
.	.	TRBV29-1	TRBJ1-1	TGCAGCGTTGCGGCCACTGAAGCTTTCTTT	CSVAATEAFF
many	.	TRBV10-3	TRBJ2-1	TGTGCCATCAGTGAGTTGGCAGGGGCGGTTGAGCAGTTCTTC	CAISELAGAVEQFF
few	.	TRBV3-1	TRBJ1-6	TGTGCCAGCAGCCAAGATTACGGGAGGAGCTATAATTCACCCCTCCACTTT	CASSQDYGRSYNSPLHF
few	.	TRBV4-2	TRBJ1-4	TGTGCCAGCAGCCAAGACACAACTAATGAAAAACTGTTTTTT	CASSQDTTNEKLFF
.	.	TRBV11-2	TRBJ2-1	TGTGCCAGCAGCACGCGGAGGAACAATGAGCAGTTCTTC	CASSTRRNNEQFF
.	TRBD1	TRBV15	TRBJ2-7	TGTGCCACCAGCAGAGAGGGACAGAGCATCTACGAGCAGTACTTC	CATSREGQSIYEQYF
many	.	TRBV15	TRBJ2-5	TGTGCCACCAGCAGAGGTACGAGTCGAGAGACCCAGTACTTC	CATSRGTSRETQYF
.	.	TRBV19	TRBJ2-1	TGTGCCAGTAGTATCACTAGCAACGAGCAGTTCTTC	CASSITSNEQFF
.	TRBD1	TRBV4-2	TRBJ1-2	TGTGCCAGCAGCCAAGAAATAACAGGGGGTTTTAACTATGGCTACACCTTC	CASSQEITGGFNYGYTF
many	.	TRBV7-9	TRBJ2-3	TGTGCCAGCAGCTTCCGCGGGATTAGCACAGATACGCAGTATTTT	CASSFRGISTDTQYF
.	.	TRBV9	TRBJ1-3	TGTGCCAGCAGCGTAGTGGCAGGGGAGGCGAGAAACACCATATATTTT	CASSVVAGEARNTIYF
many	.	TRBV24-1	TRBJ2-3	TGTGCCACCAGTGCCACAGATACGCAGTATTTT	CATSATDTQYF
.	.	TRBV6-1	TRBJ1-4	TGTGCCAGCAGTGTACGAGGAGGAGCAACTAATGAAAAACTGTTTTTT	CASSVRGGATNEKLFF
few	TRBD2	TRBV15	TRBJ2-1	TGTGCCACCAGCAGAGATCTATCGGCGGGAGTTGTGTTCTTC	CATSRDLSAGVVFF
.	TRBD1	TRBV9	TRBJ2-7	TGTACCAGCAGCGTCGGGACAGATAACTCTTACAATGAGCAGTACTTC	CTSSVGTDNSYNEQYF
few	.	TRBV12-3/TRBV12-4	TRBJ1-6	TGTGCCAGCAGTTCTGCGAATTCACCCCTCCACTTT	CASSSANSPLHF
many	TRBD2	TRBV5-1	TRBJ2-1	TGCGCCAGCAGCTTGGCCTTTGCGGGAGGGCCGCGGTACAATGAGCAGTTCTTC	CASSLAFAGGPRYNEQFF
.	TRBD1	TRBV12-3/TRBV12-4	TRBJ1-6	TGTGCCAGCAGTCCGATGCCGGGACAGGGGCATTTTTTAAGACCCCTCCACTTT	CASSPMPGQGHFLRPLHF
few	.	TRBV5-8	TRBJ2-5	TGTGCCAGCAGCTTGCGCGTGTACGGCCAAGAGACCCAGTACTTC	CASSLRVYGQETQYF
.	TRBD2	TRBV12-5	TRBJ2-1	TGTGCTAGTGGTCCCTATGGGGGTAGCGGGAGGGTTACTAGCAATGAGCAGTTCTTC	CASGPYGGSGRVTSNEQFF